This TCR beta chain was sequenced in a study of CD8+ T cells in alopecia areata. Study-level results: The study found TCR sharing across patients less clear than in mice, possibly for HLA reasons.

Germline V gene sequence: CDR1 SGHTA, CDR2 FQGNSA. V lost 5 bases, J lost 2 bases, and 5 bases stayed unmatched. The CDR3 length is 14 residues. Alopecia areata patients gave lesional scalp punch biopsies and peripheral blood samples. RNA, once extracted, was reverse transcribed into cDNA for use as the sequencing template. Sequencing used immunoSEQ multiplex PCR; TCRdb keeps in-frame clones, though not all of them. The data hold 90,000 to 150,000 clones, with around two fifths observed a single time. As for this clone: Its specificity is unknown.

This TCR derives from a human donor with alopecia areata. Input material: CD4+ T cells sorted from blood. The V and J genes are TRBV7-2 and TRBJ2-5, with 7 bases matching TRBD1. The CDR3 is CASSVTGPQETQYF. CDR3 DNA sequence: TGTGCCAGCAGCGTGACAGGGCCACAAGAGACCCAGTACTTC.